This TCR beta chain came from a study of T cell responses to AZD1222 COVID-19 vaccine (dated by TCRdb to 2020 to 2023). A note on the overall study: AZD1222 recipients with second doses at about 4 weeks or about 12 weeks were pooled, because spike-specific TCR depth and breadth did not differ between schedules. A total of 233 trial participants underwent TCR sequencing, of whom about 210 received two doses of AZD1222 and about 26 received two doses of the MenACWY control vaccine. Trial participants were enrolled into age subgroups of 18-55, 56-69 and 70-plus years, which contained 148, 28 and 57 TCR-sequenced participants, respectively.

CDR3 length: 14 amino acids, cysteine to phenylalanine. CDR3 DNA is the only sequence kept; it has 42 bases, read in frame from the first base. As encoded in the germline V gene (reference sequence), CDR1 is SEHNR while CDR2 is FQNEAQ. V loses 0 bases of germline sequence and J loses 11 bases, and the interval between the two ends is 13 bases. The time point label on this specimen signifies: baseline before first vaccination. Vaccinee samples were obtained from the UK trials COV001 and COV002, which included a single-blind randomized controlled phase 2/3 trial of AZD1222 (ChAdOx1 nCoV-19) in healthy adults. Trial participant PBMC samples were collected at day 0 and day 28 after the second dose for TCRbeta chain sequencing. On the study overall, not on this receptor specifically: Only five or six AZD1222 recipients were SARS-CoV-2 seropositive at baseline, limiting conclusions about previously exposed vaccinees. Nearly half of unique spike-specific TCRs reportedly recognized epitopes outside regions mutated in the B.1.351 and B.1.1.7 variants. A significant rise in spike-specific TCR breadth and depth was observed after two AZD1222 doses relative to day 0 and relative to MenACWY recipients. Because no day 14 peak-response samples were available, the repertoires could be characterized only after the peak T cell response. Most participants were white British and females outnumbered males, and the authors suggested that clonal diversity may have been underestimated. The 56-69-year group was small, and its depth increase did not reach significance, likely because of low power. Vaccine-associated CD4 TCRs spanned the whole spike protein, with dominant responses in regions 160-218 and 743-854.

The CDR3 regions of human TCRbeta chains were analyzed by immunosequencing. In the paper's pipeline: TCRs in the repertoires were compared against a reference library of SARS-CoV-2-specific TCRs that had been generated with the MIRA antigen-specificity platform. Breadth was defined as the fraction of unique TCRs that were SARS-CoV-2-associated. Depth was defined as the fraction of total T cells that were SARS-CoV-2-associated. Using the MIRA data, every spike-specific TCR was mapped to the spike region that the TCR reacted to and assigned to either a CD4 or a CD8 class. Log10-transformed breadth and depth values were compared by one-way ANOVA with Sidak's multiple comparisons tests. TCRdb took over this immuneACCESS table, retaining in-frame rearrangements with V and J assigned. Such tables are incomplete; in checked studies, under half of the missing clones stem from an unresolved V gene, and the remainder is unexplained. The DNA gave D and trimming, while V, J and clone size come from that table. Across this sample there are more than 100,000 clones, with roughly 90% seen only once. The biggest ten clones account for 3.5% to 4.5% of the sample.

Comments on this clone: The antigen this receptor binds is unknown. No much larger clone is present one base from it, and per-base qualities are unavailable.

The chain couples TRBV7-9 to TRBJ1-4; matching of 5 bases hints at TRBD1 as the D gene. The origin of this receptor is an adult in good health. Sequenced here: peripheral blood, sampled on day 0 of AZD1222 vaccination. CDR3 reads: CASSLAGDRIKLFF. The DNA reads TGTGCCAGCAGCTTAGCTGGGGACCGAATTAAACTGTTTTTT.